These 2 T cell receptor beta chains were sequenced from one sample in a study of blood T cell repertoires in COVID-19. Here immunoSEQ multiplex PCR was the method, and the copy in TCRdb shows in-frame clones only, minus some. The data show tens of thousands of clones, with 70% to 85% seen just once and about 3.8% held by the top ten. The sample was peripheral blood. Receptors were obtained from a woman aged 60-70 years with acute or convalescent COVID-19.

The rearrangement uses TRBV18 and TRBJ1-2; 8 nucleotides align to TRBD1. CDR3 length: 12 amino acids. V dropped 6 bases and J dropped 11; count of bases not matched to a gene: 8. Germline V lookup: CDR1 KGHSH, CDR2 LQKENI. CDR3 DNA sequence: TGTGCCAGCTCGCCGGACAGGGCGGGATACACCTTC. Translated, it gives CASSPDRAGYTF.

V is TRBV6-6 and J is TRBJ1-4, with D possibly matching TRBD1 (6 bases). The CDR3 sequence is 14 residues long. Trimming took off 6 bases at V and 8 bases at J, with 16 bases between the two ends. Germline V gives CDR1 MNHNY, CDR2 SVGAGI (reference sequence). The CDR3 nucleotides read TGTGCCAGCAGCCGGCGGGGGGCGGGCGAAAAACTGTTTTTT. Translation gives CASSRRGAGEKLFF.